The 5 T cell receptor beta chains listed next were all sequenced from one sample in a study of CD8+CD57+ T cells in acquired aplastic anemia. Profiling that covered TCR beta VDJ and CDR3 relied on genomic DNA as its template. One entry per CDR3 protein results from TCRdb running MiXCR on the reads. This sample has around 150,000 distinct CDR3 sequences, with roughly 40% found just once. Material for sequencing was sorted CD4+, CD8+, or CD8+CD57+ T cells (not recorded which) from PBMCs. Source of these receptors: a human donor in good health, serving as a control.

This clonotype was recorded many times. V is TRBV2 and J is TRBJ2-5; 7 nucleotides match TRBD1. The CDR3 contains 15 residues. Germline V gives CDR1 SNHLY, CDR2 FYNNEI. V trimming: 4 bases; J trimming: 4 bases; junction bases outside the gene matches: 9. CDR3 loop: CASSATGSGPETQYF. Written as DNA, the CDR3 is TGTGCCAGCAGTGCGACAGGGAGTGGCCCAGAGACCCAGTACTTC.

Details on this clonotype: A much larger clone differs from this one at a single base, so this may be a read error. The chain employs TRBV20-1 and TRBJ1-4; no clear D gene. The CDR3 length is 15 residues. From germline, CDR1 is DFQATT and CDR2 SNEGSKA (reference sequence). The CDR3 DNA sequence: TGCAGTGCTACTGGAGCAGTTACAACTAATGAAAAACTGTATTTT. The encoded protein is CSATGAVTTNEKLYF.

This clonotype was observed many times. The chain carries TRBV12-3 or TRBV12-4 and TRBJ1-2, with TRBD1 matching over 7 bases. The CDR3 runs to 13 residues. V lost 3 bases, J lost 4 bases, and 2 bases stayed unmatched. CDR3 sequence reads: CASSLGQTYGYTF. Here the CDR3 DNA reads TGTGCCAGCAGTTTGGGACAGACCTATGGCTACACCTTC.

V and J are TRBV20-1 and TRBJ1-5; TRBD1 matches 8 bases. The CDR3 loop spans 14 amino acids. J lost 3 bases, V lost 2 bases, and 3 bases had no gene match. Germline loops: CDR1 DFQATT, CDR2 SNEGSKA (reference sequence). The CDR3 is CSARQGANNQPQHF. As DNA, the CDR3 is TGCAGTGCTAGACAGGGGGCGAACAATCAGCCCCAGCATTTT.

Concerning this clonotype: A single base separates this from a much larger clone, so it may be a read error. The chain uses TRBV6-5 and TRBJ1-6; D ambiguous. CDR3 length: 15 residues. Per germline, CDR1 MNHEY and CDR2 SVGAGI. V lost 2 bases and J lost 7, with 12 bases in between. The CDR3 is CASSYTPERNSPLHF. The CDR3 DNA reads TGTGCCAGCAGTTACACACCTGAGAGAAATTCACCCCTCCACTTT.